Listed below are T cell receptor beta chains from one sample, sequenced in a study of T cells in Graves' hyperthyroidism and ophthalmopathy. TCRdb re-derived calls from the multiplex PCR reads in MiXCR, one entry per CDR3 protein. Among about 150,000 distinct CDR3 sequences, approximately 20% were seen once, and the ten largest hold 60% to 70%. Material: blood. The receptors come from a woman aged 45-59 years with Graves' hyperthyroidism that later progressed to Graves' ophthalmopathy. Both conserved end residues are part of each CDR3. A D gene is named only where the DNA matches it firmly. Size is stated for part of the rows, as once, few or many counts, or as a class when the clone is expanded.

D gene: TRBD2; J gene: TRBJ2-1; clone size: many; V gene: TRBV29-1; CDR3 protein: CSAALAGGVNEQFF; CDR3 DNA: TGCAGCGCCGCGCTAGCGGGAGGGGTCAATGAGCAGTTCTTC
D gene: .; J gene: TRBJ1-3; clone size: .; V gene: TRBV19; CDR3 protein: CASTGRAPFSGNTIYF; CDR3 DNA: TGTGCCAGTACTGGCAGGGCACCGTTCTCTGGAAACACCATATATTTT
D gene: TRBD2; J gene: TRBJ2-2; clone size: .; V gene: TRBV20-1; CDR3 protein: CSARDGREKHTGELFF; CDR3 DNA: TGCAGTGCTAGAGATGGGCGGGAGAAACACACCGGGGAGCTGTTTTTT
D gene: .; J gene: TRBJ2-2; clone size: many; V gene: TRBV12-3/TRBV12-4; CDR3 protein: CASSSGQFANTGELFF; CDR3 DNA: TGTGCCAGCAGTTCAGGACAGTTCGCGAACACCGGGGAGCTGTTTTTT
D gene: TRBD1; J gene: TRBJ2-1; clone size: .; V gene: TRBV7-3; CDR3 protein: CASSPDRAYNEQFF; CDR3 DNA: TGTGCCAGCAGCCCCGACAGGGCCTACAATGAGCAGTTCTTC
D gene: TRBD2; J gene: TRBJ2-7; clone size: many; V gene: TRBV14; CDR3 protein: CASSQASGRYEQYF; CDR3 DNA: TGTGCCAGCAGCCAAGCTAGCGGGAGGTACGAGCAGTACTTC
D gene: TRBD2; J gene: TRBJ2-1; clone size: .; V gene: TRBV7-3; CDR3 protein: CASTRPLAGEGGEQFF; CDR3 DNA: TGTGCCAGCACCAGGCCACTAGCGGGAGAGGGTGGTGAGCAGTTCTTC
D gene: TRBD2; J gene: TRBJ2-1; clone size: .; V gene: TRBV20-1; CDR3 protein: CSARDPGLAGLSDEQFF; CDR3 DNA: TGCAGTGCTAGAGATCCGGGACTAGCGGGATTGAGCGATGAGCAGTTCTTC
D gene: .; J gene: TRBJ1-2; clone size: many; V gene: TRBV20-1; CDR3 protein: CSARDFEGPHGYTF; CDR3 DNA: TGCAGTGCTAGAGATTTTGAAGGGCCCCACGGCTACACCTTC
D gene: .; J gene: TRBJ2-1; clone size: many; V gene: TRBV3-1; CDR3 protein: CASSQGSFGYNEQFF; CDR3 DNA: TGTGCCAGCAGCCAAGGGTCCTTCGGGTACAATGAGCAGTTCTTC
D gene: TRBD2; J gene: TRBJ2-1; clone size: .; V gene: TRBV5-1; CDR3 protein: CASSSRGGSKNEQFF; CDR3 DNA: TGCGCCAGCAGCTCCCGGGGCGGGAGCAAGAATGAGCAGTTCTTC
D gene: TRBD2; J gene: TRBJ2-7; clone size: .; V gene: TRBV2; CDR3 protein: CASRAGLAVTYEQYF; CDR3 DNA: TGTGCCAGCAGGGCGGGACTAGCGGTGACCTACGAGCAGTACTTC
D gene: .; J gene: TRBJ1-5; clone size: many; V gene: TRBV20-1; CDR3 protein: CSASGRGGADQPQHF; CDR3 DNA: TGCAGTGCTAGTGGACGGGGGGGCGCGGATCAGCCCCAGCATTTT
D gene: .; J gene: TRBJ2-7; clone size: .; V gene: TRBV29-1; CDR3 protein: CSVEIGGYEQYF; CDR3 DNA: TGCAGCGTCGAGATAGGAGGATACGAGCAGTACTTC
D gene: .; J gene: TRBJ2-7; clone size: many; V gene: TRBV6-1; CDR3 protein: CASSYPEGSGNEQYF; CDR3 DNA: TGTGCCAGCAGTTACCCCGAGGGTTCAGGTAACGAGCAGTACTTC
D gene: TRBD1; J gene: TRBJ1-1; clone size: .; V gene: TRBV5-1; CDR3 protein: CASSLGAGDRGWMNTEAFF; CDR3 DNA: TGCGCCAGCAGCTTGGGGGCAGGGGACAGGGGATGGATGAACACTGAAGCTTTCTTT
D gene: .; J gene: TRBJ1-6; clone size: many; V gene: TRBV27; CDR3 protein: CASRGGGRNSPLHF; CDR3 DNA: TGTGCCAGCAGGGGAGGGGGGCGTAATTCACCCCTCCACTTT
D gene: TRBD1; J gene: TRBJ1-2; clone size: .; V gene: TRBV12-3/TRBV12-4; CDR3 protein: CASRTGQSGYTF; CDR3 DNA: TGTGCCAGCAGGACAGGGCAAAGTGGCTACACCTTC
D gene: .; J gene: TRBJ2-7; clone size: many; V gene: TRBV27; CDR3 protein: CASSHNPQYEQYF; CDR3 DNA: TGTGCCAGCAGTCATAACCCTCAATACGAGCAGTACTTC
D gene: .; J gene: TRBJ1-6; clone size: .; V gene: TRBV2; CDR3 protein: CARSRGGHNSPLHF; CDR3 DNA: TGTGCCAGGTCCCGGGGCGGCCATAATTCACCCCTCCACTTT
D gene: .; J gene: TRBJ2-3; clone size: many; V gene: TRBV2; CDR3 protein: CASFTLRADTQYF; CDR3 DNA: TGTGCCAGCTTCACCCTGCGTGCAGATACGCAGTATTTT
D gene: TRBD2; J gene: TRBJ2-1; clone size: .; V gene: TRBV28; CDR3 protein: CASSSTSGGESNEQFF; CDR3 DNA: TGTGCCAGCAGTTCAACTAGCGGGGGGGAAAGCAATGAGCAGTTCTTC